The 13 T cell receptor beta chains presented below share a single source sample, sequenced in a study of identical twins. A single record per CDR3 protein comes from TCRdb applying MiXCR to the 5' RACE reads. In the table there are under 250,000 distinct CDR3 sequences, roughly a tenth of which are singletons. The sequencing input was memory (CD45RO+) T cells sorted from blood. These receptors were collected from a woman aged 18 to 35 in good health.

CDR3 loop: CASNVGLGRNEQYF. The CDR3 DNA reads as TGTGCCAGCAACGTTGGGCTTGGTCGGAACGAGCAGTACTTC. The J gene is TRBJ2-7, the V gene TRBV2; no clear D gene. Germline CDR1 reads SNHLY; CDR2 reads FYNNEI. The CDR3 extends over 14 amino acids. Trimming left V 7 bases short and J 5 bases short, with 18 bases between.

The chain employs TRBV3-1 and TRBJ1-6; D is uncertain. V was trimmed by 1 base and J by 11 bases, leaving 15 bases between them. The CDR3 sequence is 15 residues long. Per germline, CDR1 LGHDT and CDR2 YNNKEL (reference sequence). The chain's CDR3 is CASSQGRAAEAPLHF. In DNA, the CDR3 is TGTGCCAGCAGCCAAGGCCGGGCCGCCGAGGCACCCCTCCACTTT.

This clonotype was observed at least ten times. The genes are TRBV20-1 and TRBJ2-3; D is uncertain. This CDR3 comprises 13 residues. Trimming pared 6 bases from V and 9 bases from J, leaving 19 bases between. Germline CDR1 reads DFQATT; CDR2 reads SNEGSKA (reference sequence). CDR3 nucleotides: TGCAGTGCCAGCCGTAGAAAGCACGAAACGCAGTATTTT. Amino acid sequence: CSASRRKHETQYF.

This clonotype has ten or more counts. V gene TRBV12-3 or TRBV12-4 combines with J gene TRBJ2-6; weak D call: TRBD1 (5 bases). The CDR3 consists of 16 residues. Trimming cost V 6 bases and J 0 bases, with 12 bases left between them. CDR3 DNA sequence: TGTGCCAGCAGACACACGACAGTCTCTGGGGCCAACGTCCTGACTTTC. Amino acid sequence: CASRHTTVSGANVLTF.

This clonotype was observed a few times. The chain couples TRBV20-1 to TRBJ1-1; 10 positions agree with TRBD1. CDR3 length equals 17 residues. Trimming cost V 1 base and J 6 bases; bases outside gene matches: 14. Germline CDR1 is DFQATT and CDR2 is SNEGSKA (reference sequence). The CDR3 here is CSARVWDRGPRGPEAFF. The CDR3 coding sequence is TGCAGTGCTAGAGTGTGGGACAGGGGCCCGCGGGGCCCTGAAGCTTTCTTT.

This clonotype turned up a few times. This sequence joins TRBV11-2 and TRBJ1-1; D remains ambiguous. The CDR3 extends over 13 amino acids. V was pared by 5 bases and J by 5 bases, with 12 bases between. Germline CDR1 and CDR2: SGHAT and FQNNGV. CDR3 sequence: CASSTRERTEAFF. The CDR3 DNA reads TGTGCCAGCAGCACGCGGGAGAGGACTGAAGCTTTCTTT. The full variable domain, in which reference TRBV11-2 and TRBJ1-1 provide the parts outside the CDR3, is EAGVAQSPRYKIIEKRQSVAFWCNPISGHATLYWYQQILGQGPKLLIQFQNNGVVDDSQLPKDRFSAERLKGVDSTLKIQPAKLEDSAVYLCASSTRERTEAFFGQGTRLTVV.

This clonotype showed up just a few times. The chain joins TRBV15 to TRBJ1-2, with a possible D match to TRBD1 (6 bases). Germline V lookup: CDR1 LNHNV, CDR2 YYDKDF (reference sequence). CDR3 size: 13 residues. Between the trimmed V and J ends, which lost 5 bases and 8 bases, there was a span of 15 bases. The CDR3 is CATSELRGIGYTF. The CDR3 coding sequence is TGTGCCACCAGCGAACTCAGGGGAATCGGCTACACCTTC. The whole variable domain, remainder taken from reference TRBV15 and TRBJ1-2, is DAMVIQNPRYQVTQFGKPVTLSCSQTLNHNVMYWYQQKSSQAPKLLFHYYDKDFNNEADTPDNFQSRRPNTSFCFLDIRSPGLGDTAMYLCATSELRGIGYTFGSGTRLTVV.

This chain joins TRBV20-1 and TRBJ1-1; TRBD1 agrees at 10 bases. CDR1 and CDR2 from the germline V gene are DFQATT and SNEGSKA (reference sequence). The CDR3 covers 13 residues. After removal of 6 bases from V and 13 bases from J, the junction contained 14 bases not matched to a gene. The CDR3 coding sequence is TGCAGTGCCCCCGACAGGGGGCAGATTCTTGGTTTCTTT. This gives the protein CSAPDRGQILGFF.

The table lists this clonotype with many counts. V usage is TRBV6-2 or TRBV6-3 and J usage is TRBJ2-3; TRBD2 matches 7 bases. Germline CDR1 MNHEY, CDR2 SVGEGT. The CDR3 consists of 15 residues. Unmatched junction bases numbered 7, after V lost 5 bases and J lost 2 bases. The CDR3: CASSTGGSDTDTQYF. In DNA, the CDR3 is TGTGCCAGCAGTACCGGGGGGAGTGACACAGATACGCAGTATTTT.

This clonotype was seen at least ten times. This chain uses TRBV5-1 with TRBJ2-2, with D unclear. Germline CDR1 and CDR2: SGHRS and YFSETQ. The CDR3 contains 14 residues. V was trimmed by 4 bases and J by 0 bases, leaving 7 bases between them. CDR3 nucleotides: TGCGCCAGCAGCCCAGACGCGAACACCGGGGAGCTGTTTTTT. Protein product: CASSPDANTGELFF.

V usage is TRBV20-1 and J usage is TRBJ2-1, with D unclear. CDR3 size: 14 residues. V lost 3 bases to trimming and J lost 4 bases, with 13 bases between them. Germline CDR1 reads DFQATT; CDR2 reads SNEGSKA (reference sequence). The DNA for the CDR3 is TGCAGTGCTAGTGGTCGTGTGAGGTACAATGAGCAGTTCTTC. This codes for CSASGRVRYNEQFF.

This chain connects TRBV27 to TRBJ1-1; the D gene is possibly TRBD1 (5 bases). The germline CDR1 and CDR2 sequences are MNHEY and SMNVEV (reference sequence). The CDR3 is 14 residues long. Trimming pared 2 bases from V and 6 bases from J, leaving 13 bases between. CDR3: CASSLGGVVSEAFF. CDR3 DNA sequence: TGTGCCAGCAGTTTAGGAGGGGTTGTCTCTGAAGCTTTCTTT.

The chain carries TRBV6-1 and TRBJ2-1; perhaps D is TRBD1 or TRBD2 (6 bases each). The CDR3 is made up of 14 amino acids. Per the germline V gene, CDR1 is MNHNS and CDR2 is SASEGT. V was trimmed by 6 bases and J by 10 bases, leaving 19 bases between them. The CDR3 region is CASRLQGRDWEQFF. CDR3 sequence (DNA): TGTGCCAGCAGACTCCAGGGGCGGGATTGGGAGCAGTTCTTC.